The source of this TCR beta chain is a study of spatial heterogeneity in lung cancer. The CDR3 has 15 amino acids. Germline CDR1 LNHNV, CDR2 YYDKDF (reference sequence). V shed 0 bases and J shed 2 bases, with 8 bases lying between them. One entry per CDR3 protein results from TCRdb running MiXCR on the 5' RACE reads. The sample lists tens of thousands of distinct CDR3 sequences, roughly 14% occurring once. Time point indicated: sample taken at primary tumor resection. Extraction of whole RNA from tumor, nontumor lung or frozen PBMC preceded unsorted sequencing. The sample here was PBMCs, taken at surgery. The chain links TRBV15 to TRBJ1-3; no firm D call. This receptor was taken from a male donor with early-stage non-small cell lung cancer. CDR3 sequence (DNA): TGTGCCACCAGCAGAGAGGAGAATGCTGGAAACACCATATATTTT. Residues: CATSREENAGNTIYF.